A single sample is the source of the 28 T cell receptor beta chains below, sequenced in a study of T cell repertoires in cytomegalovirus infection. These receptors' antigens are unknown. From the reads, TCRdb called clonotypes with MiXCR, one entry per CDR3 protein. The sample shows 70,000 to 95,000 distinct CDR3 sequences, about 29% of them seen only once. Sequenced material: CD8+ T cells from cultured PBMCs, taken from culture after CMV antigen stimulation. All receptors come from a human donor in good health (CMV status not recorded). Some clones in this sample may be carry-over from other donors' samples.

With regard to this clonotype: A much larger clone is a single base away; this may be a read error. CDR3 sequence (DNA): TGCGCCAGCAACGAACAGGTGGACTATGGCTACACCTTC. Translating it yields CASNEQVDYGYTF. The gene calls are TRBV4-1 and TRBJ1-2; tentatively, D is TRBD1 (5 bases). Germline lookup yields CDR1 MGHRA and CDR2 YSYEKL. The CDR3 has 13 residues. V was shortened by 7 bases and J by 3 bases, with 12 bases between the two germline ends.

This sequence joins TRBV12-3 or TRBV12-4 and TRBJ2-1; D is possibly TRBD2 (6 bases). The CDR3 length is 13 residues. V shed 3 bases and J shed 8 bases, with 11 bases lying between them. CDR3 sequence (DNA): TGTGCCAGCAGTTTGGTTTGGGGGGATGAGCAGTTCTTC. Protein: CASSLVWGDEQFF.

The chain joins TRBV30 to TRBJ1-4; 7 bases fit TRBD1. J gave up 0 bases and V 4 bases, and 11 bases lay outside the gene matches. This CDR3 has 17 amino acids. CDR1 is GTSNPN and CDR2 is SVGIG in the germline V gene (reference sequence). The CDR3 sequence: CAWTQGDSFATNEKLFF. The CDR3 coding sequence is TGTGCCTGGACCCAGGGGGACAGCTTTGCAACTAATGAAAAACTGTTTTTT. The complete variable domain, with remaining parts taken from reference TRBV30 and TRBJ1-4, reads SQTIHQWPATLVQPVGSPLSLECTVEGTSNPNLYWYRQAAGRGLQLLFYSVGIGQISSEVPQNLSASRPQDRQFILSSKKLLLSDSGFYLCAWTQGDSFATNEKLFFGSGTQLSVL.

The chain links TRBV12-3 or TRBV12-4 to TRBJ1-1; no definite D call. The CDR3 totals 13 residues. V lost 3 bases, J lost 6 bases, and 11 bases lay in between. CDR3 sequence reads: CASSFSLDAEAFF. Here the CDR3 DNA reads TGTGCCAGCAGTTTTAGCCTCGACGCTGAAGCTTTCTTT.

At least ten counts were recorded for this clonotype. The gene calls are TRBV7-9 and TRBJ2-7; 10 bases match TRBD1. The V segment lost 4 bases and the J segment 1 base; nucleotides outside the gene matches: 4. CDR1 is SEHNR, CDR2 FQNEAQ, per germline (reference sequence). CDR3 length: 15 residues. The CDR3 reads CASSSDRGPSYEQYF. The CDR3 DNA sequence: TGTGCCAGCAGCTCCGACAGGGGGCCTTCCTACGAGCAGTACTTC.

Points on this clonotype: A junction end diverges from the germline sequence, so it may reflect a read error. The CDR3 DNA reads TGTGCCAGCAGCTTCGGGTCAGAAGTACTCTTT. This codes for CASSFGSEVLF. V gene TRBV11-2 combines with J gene TRBJ1-1; no clear D gene. The germline gives CDR1 SGHAT, CDR2 FQNNGV. The CDR3 runs to 11 residues.

CDR3 sequence (DNA): TGTGCCACCAGTGATTTCGGATACAATGAGCAGTTCTTC. It specifies CATSDFGYNEQFF. This chain connects TRBV24-1 to TRBJ2-1; D gene uncertain. Trimming removed 1 base at V and 4 bases at J, with 4 bases between. The germline CDR1 and CDR2 sequences are KGHDR and SFDVKD. This CDR3 is 13 amino acids long.

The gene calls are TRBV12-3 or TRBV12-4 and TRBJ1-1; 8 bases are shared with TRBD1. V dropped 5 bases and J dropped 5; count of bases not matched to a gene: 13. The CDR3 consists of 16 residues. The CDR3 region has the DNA TGTGCCAGCAGTCCCCTCCTCAGTACAGGGGGAACTGAAGCTTTCTTT. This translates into CASSPLLSTGGTEAFF.

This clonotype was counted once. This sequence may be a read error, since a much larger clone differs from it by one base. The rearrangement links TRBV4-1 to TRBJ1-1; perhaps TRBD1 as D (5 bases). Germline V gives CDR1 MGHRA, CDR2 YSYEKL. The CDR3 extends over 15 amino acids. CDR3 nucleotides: TGCGACAGCAGCCATACGCTTGGGGGAGGAACTGAAGCTTTCTTT. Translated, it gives CDSSHTLGGGTEAFF.

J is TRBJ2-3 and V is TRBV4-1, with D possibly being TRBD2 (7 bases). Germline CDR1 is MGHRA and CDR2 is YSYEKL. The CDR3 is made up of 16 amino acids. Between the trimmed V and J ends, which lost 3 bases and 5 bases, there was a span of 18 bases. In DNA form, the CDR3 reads TGCGCCAGCAGCCACCAGGGCGGGGGCCTGGAAGATACGCAGTATTTT. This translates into CASSHQGGGLEDTQYF.

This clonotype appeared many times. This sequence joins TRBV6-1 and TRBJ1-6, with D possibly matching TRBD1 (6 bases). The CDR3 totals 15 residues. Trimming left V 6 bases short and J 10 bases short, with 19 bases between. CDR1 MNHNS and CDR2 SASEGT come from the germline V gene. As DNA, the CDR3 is TGTGCCAGCAGGGGCAGCACAGGGATAAAGTCACCCCTCCACTTT. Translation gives CASRGSTGIKSPLHF.

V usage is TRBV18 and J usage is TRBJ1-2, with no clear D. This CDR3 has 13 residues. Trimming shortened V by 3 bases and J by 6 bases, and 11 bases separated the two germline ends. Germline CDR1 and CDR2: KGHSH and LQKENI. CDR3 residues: CASSPNPTNGYTF. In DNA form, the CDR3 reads TGTGCCAGCTCACCTAACCCGACGAATGGCTACACCTTC.

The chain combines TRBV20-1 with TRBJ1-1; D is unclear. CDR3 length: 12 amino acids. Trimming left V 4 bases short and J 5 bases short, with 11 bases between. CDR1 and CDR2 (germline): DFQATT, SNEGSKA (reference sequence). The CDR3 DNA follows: TGCAGTGCTACTTGGATGGGGACTGAAGCTTTCTTT. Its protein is CSATWMGTEAFF.

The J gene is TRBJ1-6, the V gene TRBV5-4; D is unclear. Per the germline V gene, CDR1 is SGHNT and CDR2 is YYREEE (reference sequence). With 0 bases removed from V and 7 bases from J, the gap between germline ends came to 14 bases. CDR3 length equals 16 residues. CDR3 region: CASSLDIPRYNSPLHF. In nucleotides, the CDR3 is TGTGCCAGCAGCTTGGACATCCCGAGATACAATTCACCCCTCCACTTT.

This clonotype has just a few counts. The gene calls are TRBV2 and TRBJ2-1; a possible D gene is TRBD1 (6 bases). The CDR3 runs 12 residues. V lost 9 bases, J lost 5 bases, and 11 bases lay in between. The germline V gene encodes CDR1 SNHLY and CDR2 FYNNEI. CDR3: CARDRTNNEQFF. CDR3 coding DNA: TGTGCCAGAGACAGGACCAACAATGAGCAGTTCTTC.

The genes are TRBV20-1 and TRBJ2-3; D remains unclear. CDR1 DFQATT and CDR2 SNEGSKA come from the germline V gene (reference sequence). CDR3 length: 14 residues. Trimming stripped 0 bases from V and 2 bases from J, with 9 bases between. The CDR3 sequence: CSARDYRATDTQYF. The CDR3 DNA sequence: TGCAGTGCTAGAGATTATAGGGCCACAGATACGCAGTATTTT.

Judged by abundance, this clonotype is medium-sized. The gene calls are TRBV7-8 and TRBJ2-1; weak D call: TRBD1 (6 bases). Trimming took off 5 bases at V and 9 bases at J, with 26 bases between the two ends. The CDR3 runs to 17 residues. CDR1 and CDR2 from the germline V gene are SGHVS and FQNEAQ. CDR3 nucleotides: TGTGCCAGCAGCCCAAAACCCACAGGGATGGTATCGGGTGAGCAGTTCTTC. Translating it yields CASSPKPTGMVSGEQFF.

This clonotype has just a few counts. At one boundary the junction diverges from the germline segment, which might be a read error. In nucleotides, the CDR3 is TGTGCCAGCAGCCCTTGGACTGAAATGGAGACCCGGTACTTC. Residues: CASSPWTEMETRYF. The rearrangement joins TRBV7-8 to TRBJ2-5, with D tentatively TRBD2 (5 bases). CDR3 size: 14 residues. CDR1 and CDR2 from the germline V gene are SGHVS and FQNEAQ.

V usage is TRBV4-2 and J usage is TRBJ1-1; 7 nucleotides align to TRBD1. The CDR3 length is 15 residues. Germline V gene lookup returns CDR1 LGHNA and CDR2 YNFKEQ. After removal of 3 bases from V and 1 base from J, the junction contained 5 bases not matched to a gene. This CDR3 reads CASSQDRTGNTEAFF. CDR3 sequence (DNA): TGTGCCAGCAGCCAGGACAGGACGGGGAACACTGAAGCTTTCTTT.

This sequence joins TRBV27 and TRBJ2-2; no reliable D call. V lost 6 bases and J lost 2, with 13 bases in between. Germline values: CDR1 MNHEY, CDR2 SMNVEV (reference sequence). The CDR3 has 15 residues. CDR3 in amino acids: CASSLGLLNTGELFF. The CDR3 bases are TGTGCCAGCAGCCTGGGCCTACTTAACACCGGGGAGCTGTTTTTT.

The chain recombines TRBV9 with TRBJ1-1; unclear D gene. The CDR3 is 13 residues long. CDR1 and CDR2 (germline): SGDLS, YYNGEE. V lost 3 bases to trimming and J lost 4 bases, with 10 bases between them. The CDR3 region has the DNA TGTGCCAGCAGCGCCGGACTGTCCACTGAAGCTTTCTTT. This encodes CASSAGLSTEAFF. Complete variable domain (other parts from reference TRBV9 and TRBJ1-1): DSGVTQTPKHLITATGQRVTLRCSPRSGDLSVYWYQQSLDQGLQFLIQYYNGEERAKGNILERFSAQQFPDLHSELNLSSLELGDSALYFCASSAGLSTEAFFGQGTRLTVV.

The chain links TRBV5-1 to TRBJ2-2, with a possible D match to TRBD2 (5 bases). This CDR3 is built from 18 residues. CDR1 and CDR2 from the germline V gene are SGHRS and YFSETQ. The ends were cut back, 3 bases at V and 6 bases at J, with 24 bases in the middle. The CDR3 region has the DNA TGCGCCAGCAGCTCTCGACCCGACCCCACCGGGGTTTCCGGGGAGCTGTTTTTT. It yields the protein CASSSRPDPTGVSGELFF.

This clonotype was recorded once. CDR3 nucleotides: TGTGCCAGCAGTTTCAGGGGGGGCACCTACGAGCAGTACTTC. Translated: CASSFRGGTYEQYF. The chain carries TRBV28 and TRBJ2-7; D assignment may be TRBD1 or TRBD2 (7 bases each). Trimming took off 3 bases at V and 2 bases at J, with 11 bases between the two ends. Germline V gene data show CDR1 as MDHEN and CDR2 as SYDVKM. This CDR3 region has 14 residues.

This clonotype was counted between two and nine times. The CDR3 is CASSFPYGEAFF. The CDR3, as DNA: TGTGCCAGCAGTTTCCCCTACGGTGAAGCTTTCTTT. The rearrangement joins TRBV28 to TRBJ1-1, with D unclear. The germline V and J ends were trimmed by 3 bases and 7 bases, with 9 bases remaining between them. Germline CDR1 is MDHEN and CDR2 is SYDVKM. The CDR3 extends over 12 amino acids. The variable domain in full, completed from reference TRBV28 and TRBJ1-1, reads DVKVTQSSRYLVKRTGEKVFLECVQDMDHENMFWYRQDPGLGLRLIYFSYDVKMKEKGDIPEGYSVSREKKERFSLILESASTNQTSMYLCASSFPYGEAFFGQGTRLTVV.

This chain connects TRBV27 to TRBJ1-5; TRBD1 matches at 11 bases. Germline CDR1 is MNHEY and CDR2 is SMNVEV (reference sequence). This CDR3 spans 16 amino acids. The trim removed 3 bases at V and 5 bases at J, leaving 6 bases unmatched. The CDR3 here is CASSLSGTGGYQPQHF. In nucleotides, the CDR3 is TGTGCCAGCAGTTTGTCCGGGACAGGGGGGTATCAGCCCCAGCATTTT.

CDR3 bases: TGTGCCAGCAGCGTACTAGAGGCCAACGTCCTGACTTTC. It is translated as CASSVLEANVLTF. This chain joins TRBV14 and TRBJ2-6; a weak D match, TRBD2 (5 bases). Germline V gene lookup returns CDR1 SGHDN and CDR2 FVKESK. V dropped 5 bases and J dropped 6 bases, with 8 bases sitting between them. The CDR3 runs to 13 residues. The complete variable domain, with remaining parts taken from reference TRBV14 and TRBJ2-6, reads EAGVTQFPSHSVIEKGQTVTLRCDPISGHDNLYWYRRVMGKEIKFLLHFVKESKQDESGMPNNRFLAERTGGTYSTLKVQPAELEDSGVYFCASSVLEANVLTFGAGSRLTVL.

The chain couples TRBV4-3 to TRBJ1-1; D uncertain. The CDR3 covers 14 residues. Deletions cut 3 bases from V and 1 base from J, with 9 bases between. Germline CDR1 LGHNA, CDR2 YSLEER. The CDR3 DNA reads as TGCGCCAGCAGCCACCCCTTGAGGAACACTGAAGCTTTCTTT. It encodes CASSHPLRNTEAFF.

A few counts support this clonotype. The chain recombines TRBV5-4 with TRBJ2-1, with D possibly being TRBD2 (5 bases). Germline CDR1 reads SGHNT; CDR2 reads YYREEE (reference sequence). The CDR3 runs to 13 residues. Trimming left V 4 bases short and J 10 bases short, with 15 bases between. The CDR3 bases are TGTGCCAGCAGCCAAGGTACGGGGAACGAGCAGTTCTTC. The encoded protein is CASSQGTGNEQFF.